This T cell receptor (beta chain) was captured by sequencing in a study of shared clonotypes between healthy human individuals. Terminally differentiated effector memory CD45RA+ cells were left out of the naive CD8 fraction, which was CD45RO-negative and positively selected for CCR7. Trimming stripped 2 bases from V and 11 bases from J, with 25 bases between. The germline CDR1 and CDR2 sequences are MDHEN and SYDVKM. The CDR3 loop spans 18 amino acids. In the authors' methods: From ImmunoSEQ came sequences covering only the junction and carrying no quality scores, so filtering differed. This table comes from immunoSEQ multiplex PCR, and its TCRdb copy is limited to in-frame clones, with some not included. That table supplies the V and J calls and clone size; D and trimming were determined from the DNA. The sample holds some 2,000,000 clones, about 95% seen once.

The sequence was obtained from a man aged 18 to 35 in good health. This chain connects TRBV28 to TRBJ1-6, with a tentative D call TRBD1 (5 bases). Sequencing was carried out using naive CD8+ T cells sorted from blood. Here the CDR3 reads CASSLITPAQGLLAPLHF. The CDR3 DNA sequence: TGTGCCAGCAGTTTAATTACCCCGGCCCAGGGCCTTCTCGCACCCCTCCACTTT.